This TCR beta chain was identified in a study of spatial heterogeneity in lung cancer. Study context: The average count in raw reads for each unique TCR and UMI combination exceeded nine appearances.

The CDR3 totals 18 residues. V shed 0 bases, J shed 3 bases, and the junction held 12 bases outside the gene matches. CDR1 is DFQATT and CDR2 is SNEGSKA in the germline V gene (reference sequence). TCRdb reanalysed the 5' RACE reads using MiXCR and keeps one entry per CDR3 protein. The table includes about 15,000 distinct CDR3 sequences, 3.6% detected once. This clonotype was counted between two and nine times. This beta chain lies outside the target of a library built for alpha chains; its clone size means little. Indicated time point: sample taken at primary tumor resection. Samples were obtained from approximately 76 donors, all untreated early-stage non-small cell lung cancer patients. The study sequenced unsorted whole RNA from tumor, nontumor lung or frozen PBMC.

The TCR originated in a male donor with early-stage non-small cell lung cancer. V and J are TRBV20-1 and TRBJ2-3; TRBD2 agrees at 10 bases. The starting material was normal lung tissue next to the tumor, obtained at surgery. The CDR3 sequence: CSARDITASGRRTDTQYF. CDR3 in DNA: TGCAGTGCTAGAGATATCACCGCTAGCGGGAGAAGAACAGATACGCAGTATTTT.